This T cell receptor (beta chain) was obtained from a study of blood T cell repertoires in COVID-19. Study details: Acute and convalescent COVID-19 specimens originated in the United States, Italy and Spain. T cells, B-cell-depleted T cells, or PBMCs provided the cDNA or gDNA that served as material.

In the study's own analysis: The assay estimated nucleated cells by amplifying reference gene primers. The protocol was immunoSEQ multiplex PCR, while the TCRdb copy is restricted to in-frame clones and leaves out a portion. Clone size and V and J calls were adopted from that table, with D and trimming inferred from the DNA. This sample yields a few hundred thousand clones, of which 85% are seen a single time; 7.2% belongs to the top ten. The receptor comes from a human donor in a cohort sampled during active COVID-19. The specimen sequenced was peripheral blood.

CDR3 in amino acids: CASMGGTDTQYF. CDR3 nucleotides: TGTGCCAGTATGGGAGGCACAGATACGCAGTATTTT. V usage is TRBV19 and J usage is TRBJ2-3; D is perhaps TRBD2 (5 bases). V lost 7 bases and J 1 base, leaving 6 bases between the germline ends. Germline CDR1 is LNHDA and CDR2 is SQIVND (reference sequence). CDR3 size: 12 residues.